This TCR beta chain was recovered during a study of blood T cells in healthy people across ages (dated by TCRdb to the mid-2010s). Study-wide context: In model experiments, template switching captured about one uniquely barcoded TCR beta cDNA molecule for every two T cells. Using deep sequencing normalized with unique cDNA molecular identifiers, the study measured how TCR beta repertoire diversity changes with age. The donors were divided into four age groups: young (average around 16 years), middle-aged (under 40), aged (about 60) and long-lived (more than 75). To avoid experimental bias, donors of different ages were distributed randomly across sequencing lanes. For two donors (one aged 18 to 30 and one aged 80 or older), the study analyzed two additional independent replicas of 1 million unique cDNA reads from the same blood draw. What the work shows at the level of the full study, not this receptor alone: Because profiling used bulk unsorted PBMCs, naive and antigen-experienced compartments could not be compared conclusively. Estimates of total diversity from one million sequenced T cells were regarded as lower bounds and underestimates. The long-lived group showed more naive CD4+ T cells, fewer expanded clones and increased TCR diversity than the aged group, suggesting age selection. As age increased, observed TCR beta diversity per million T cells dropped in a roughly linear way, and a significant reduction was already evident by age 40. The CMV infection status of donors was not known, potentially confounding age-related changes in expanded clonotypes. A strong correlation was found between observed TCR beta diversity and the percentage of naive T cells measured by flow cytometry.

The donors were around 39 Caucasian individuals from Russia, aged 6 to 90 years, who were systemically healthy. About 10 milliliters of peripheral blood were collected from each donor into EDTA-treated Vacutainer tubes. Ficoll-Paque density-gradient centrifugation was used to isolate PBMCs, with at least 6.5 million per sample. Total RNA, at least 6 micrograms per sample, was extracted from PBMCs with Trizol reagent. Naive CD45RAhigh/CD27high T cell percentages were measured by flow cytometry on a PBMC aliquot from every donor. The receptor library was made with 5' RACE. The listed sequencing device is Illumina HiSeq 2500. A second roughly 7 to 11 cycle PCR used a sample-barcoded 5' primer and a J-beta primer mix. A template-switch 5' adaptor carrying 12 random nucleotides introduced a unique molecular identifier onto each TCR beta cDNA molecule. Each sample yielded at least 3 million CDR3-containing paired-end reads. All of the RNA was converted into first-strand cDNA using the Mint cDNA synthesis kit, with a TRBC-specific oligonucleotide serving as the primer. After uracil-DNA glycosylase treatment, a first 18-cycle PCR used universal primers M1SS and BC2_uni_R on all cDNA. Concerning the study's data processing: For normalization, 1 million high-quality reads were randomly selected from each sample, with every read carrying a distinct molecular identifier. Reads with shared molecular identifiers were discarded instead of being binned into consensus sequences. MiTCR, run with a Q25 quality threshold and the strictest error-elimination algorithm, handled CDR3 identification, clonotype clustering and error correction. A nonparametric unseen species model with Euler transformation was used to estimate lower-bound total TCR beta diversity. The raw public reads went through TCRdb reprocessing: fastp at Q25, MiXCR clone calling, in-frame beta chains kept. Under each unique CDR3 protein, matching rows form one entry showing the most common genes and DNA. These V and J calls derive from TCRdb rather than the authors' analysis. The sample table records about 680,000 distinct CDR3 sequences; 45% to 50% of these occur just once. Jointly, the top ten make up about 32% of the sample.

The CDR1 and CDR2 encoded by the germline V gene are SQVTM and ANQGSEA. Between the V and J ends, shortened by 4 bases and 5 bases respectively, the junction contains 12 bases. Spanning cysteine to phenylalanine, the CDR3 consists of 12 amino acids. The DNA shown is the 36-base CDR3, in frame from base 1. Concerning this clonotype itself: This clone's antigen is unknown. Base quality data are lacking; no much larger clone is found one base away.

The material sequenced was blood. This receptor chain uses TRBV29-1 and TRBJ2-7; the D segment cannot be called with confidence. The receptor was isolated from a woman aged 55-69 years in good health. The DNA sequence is TGCAGCGTTGCCCTCGGGCATGACGAGCAGTACTTC. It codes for CSVALGHDEQYF.